The T cell receptor (beta chain) under discussion was sequenced for a study of shared clonotypes between healthy human individuals. Here immunoSEQ multiplex PCR was the method, and the copy in TCRdb shows in-frame clones only, minus some. The sample yields around 2,100,000 clones, 85% to 95% seen once. On this clone itself: This CDR3 is also generated by other DNA sequences in the sample.

CD45RO-negative, CCR7-positively selected cells formed the naive CD8 fraction, excluding terminally differentiated effector memory CD45RA+ cells. Germline assignment: CDR1 MNHNS and CDR2 SASEGT. V shed 3 bases and J shed 4 bases, with 7 bases lying between them. This CDR3 contains 13 residues. Sequenced: naive CD8+ T cells sorted from blood. The chain joins TRBV6-1 to TRBJ1-3; D is unresolved. The TCR comes from a man in his late teens or twenties in good health. In DNA form, the CDR3 reads TGTGCCAGCAGTGATTTCTCAGGAAACACCATATATTTT. Translating gives CASSDFSGNTIYF.